The sequence of this TCR beta chain was determined in a study of pediatric ulcerative colitis. Findings and caveats of the study: Compared with controls, ulcerative colitis showed greater blood-rectum clone sharing.

During colonoscopy, one to two rectal pinch biopsies were collected. Before the diagnostic colonoscopy, ulcerative colitis patients were free of immunosuppressive medication. Data came from immunoSEQ multiplex PCR; TCRdb stores just in-frame clones and leaves some out. The sample has around 40,000 clones; 65% to 85% are singletons. This clone was found once. Its target is unknown. The missing conserved phenylalanine or tryptophan at the end of this CDR3 makes a read error likely. The sequenced sample was gut tissue. This clonotype was sampled from a boy under 18 with severe ulcerative colitis.

In DNA form, the CDR3 reads TGTGCCAGCAGTGAAGGGGGGGGTTTCTCCTATAATTCACCCCTCCACCTT. Translation gives CASSEGGGFSYNSPLHL. The chain joins TRBV6-1 to TRBJ1-6, with D possibly being TRBD1 (5 bases). CDR1 MNHNS and CDR2 SASEGT come from the germline V gene. The CDR3 spans 17 residues. The V end lost 1 base, the J end lost 0 bases, and 10 bases lay between the germline ends.